Sequencing of this T cell receptor (beta chain) was carried out in a study of T-cell reconstitution after alpha-beta-depleted transplantation in children. V lost 0 bases to trimming and J lost 0 bases, with 10 bases between them. This CDR3 is 15 amino acids long. Germline CDR1 GTSNPN, CDR2 SVGIG (reference sequence). In its sample, this clonotype was seen a few times. The TCRbeta library was prepared with unique molecular identifiers. TCRdb recomputed calls from the PCR reads with MiXCR, one row per CDR3 protein. In the table there are over 550,000 distinct CDR3 sequences, over 9.5% of which are singletons.

Sequenced here: PBMCs from the stem cell graft donor, sampled from the stem cell graft. This sequence was found in a human donor who donated a stem cell graft to a child with acute myeloid leukemia. J is TRBJ2-3 and V is TRBV30; D is unresolved. The CDR3 here is CAWSVDGRSTDTQYF. In DNA, the CDR3 is TGTGCCTGGAGTGTCGACGGGCGTAGCACAGATACGCAGTATTTT. Combining the CDR3 with reference TRBV30 and TRBJ2-3 gives the whole variable domain SQTIHQWPATLVQPVGSPLSLECTVEGTSNPNLYWYRQAAGRGLQLLFYSVGIGQISSEVPQNLSASRPQDRQFILSSKKLLLSDSGFYLCAWSVDGRSTDTQYFGPGTRLTVL.